One sample yielded the 19 T cell receptor beta chains listed below, sequenced in a study of OX40 agonist ivuxolimab in advanced cancers. Assay used: immunoSEQ multiplex PCR; TCRdb lists only in-frame clones, some missing. The sample has about 94,000 clones, 92% seen once. The specimen was CD4+ or CD8+ T cells sorted from blood, collected in a trial of the OX40 agonist ivuxolimab. The receptors were sampled from an adult with an advanced solid tumor such as melanoma, head and neck, liver or kidney cancer.

V is TRBV28 and J is TRBJ1-6, with 9 bases lining up with TRBD1. Germline CDR1 is MDHEN and CDR2 is SYDVKM. The CDR3 runs 14 residues. Losses at the gene ends were 5 bases for V and 7 bases for J; bases not matched to a gene: 3. The chain's CDR3 is CASSRTGVNSPLHF. The CDR3 coding sequence is TGTGCCAGCAGTCGGACAGGGGTAAATTCACCCCTCCACTTT.

This rearrangement joins TRBV6-6 to TRBJ2-3, with 7 bases lining up with TRBD2. Germline trimming cut 9 bases from V and 9 bases from J; bases unmatched to any gene: 3. The CDR3 is 10 amino acids. Germline CDR1 reads MNHNY; CDR2 reads SVGAGI (reference sequence). The CDR3 bases are TGTGCCAGTTGGGGGGGGACGCAGTATTTT. This codes for CASWGGTQYF.

This chain connects TRBV6-5 to TRBJ2-7; the match to TRBD2 covers 8 bases. CDR3 length equals 14 residues. Per the germline V gene, CDR1 is MNHEY and CDR2 is SVGAGI. With 5 bases clipped from V and 3 bases from J, the junction kept 6 bases outside the gene matches. The CDR3 coding sequence is TGTGCCAGCAGTCCGGGAGGGCCCAACTACGAGCAGTACTTC. Its protein is CASSPGGPNYEQYF.

The V call is TRBV5-1, the J call TRBJ2-3; TRBD2 matches at 8 bases. Germline V lookup: CDR1 SGHRS, CDR2 YFSETQ. The CDR3 length is 17 residues. Losses at the gene ends were 0 bases for V and 3 bases for J; bases not matched to a gene: 9. The CDR3 region has the DNA TGCGCCAGCAGCTTGGTGGAGACGGGAGGGCCAACAGATACGCAGTATTTT. It translates to CASSLVETGGPTDTQYF.

This chain links TRBV29-1 with TRBJ1-2; maybe TRBD1 (5 bases). The V gene lost 5 bases and the J gene lost 5 bases, with 15 bases spanning the gap. Germline V gives CDR1 SQVTM, CDR2 ANQGSEA. This CDR3 is built from 13 residues. The CDR3 loop reads CSVPRALTYGYTF. The CDR3 DNA is TGCAGCGTTCCCAGGGCCCTGACGTATGGCTACACCTTC. Filled out from reference TRBV29-1 and TRBJ1-2, the complete variable domain reads SAVISQKPSRDICQRGTSLTIQCQVDSQVTMMFWYRQQPGQSLTLIATANQGSEATYESGFVIDKFPISRPNLTFSTLTVSNMSPEDSSIYLCSVPRALTYGYTFGSGTRLTVV.

This chain uses TRBV9 with TRBJ2-2; 7 bases are shared with TRBD1. The CDR3 covers 14 residues. The germline CDR1 and CDR2 sequences are SGDLS and YYNGEE. The V segment lost 4 bases and the J segment 4 bases; nucleotides outside the gene matches: 4. CDR3 nucleotide sequence: TGTGCCAGCAGCTATCGGGACAGCACCGGGGAGCTGTTTTTT. Encoded protein: CASSYRDSTGELFF.

The chain links TRBV4-3 to TRBJ2-7; the match to TRBD1 covers 7 bases. The length of the CDR3 is 15 residues. Per the germline V gene, CDR1 is LGHNA and CDR2 is YSLEER. J lost 1 base, V lost 10 bases, and 13 bases had no gene match. The DNA of the CDR3 is TGCGCCAATATACGGCGACAGGGTCAATCCTACGAGCAGTACTTC. Protein product: CANIRRQGQSYEQYF.

The chain has TRBV19 and TRBJ1-5, with D maybe TRBD1 (5 bases). V lost 7 bases, J lost 4 bases, and 8 bases lay in between. The CDR3 is 12 amino acids. Germline CDR1 LNHDA, CDR2 SQIVND (reference sequence). The CDR3 region has the DNA TGTGCCAGTACGGAGGGGAATCAGCCCCAGCATTTT. It yields the protein CASTEGNQPQHF. Looking up the rest from reference TRBV19 and TRBJ1-5 gives the full variable domain: DGGITQSPKYLFRKEGQNVTLSCEQNLNHDAMYWYRQDPGQGLRLIYYSQIVNDFQKGDIAEGYSVSREKKESFPLTVTSAQKNPTAFYLCASTEGNQPQHFGDGTRLSIL.

This chain links TRBV10-3 with TRBJ1-2; D unclear. The CDR3 is 13 residues long. The V end was cut by 0 bases, the J end by 4 bases, with 6 bases between. Looked up from germline, CDR1 is ENHRY and CDR2 is SYGVKD. CDR3 sequence: CAISESAVYGYTF. CDR3 DNA sequence: TGTGCCATCAGTGAGTCGGCAGTCTATGGCTACACCTTC.

Only one count was recorded for this clone. The genes are TRBV7-9 and TRBJ2-7, with a possible D match to TRBD1 (8 bases). V was pared by 5 bases and J by 3 bases, with 17 bases between. The germline V gene encodes CDR1 SEHNR and CDR2 FQNEAQ (reference sequence). CDR3 length equals 15 residues. This CDR3 is CASSSPTGEGYEQYF. As DNA, the CDR3 is TGTGCCAGCAGCAGCCCGACAGGGGAGGGCTACGAGCAGTACTTC.

The chain joins TRBV9 to TRBJ1-1; D is undetermined. Between the trimmed V and J ends, which lost 3 bases and 1 base, there was a span of 7 bases. Germline loops: CDR1 SGDLS, CDR2 YYNGEE. The CDR3 totals 13 residues. The DNA of the CDR3 is TGTGCCAGCAGCGGATGGGAGAACACTGAAGCTTTCTTT. Its protein is CASSGWENTEAFF.

J is TRBJ2-2 and V is TRBV7-9; D is possibly TRBD2 (6 bases). CDR3 size: 15 residues. Trimming stripped 5 bases from V and 4 bases from J, with 14 bases between. The germline CDR1 and CDR2 sequences are SEHNR and FQNEAQ (reference sequence). For the CDR3, the DNA is TGTGCCAGCAGCAGAGGAGGGATGGGCACCGGGGAGCTGTTTTTT. Its translation: CASSRGGMGTGELFF.

The CDR3 sequence is CAIRGPNTGELFF. The CDR3 nucleotides read TGTGCCATCAGAGGGCCGAACACCGGGGAGCTGTTTTTT. The chain links TRBV10-3 to TRBJ2-2, with no clear D. In germline, CDR1 is ENHRY, CDR2 SYGVKD. Trimming shortened V by 6 bases and J by 0 bases, and 5 bases separated the two germline ends. The CDR3 is 13 amino acids.

With regard to this clone: Distinct nucleotide sequences in the sample also encode this CDR3. This chain links TRBV9 with TRBJ1-2; tentative D call: TRBD1 (6 bases). V lost 3 bases and J lost 7, with 19 bases in between. The CDR3 is made up of 15 amino acids. Germline V CDR1 and CDR2: SGDLS, YYNGEE. In DNA form, the CDR3 reads TGTGCCAGCAGCGCCTCGGGACAAGGGGCAGGTGGCTACACCTTC. Translated, it gives CASSASGQGAGGYTF.

The V and J genes are TRBV23-1 and TRBJ2-3; possible D gene TRBD2, 5 bases. TRBV23-1 is an ORF for which the function is uncertain. The V gene lost 7 bases and the J gene lost 2 bases, with 10 bases spanning the gap. The CDR3 runs to 13 residues. The CDR3 DNA sequence: TGCGCCAGCAATCAGCGGCCCACAGATACGCAGTATTTT. This codes for CASNQRPTDTQYF.

The chain couples TRBV5-6 to TRBJ2-2; D is unclear. V shed 4 bases and J shed 1 base, with 5 bases lying between them. This CDR3 is built from 13 residues. In germline, CDR1 is SGHDT, CDR2 YYEEEE. DNA of the CDR3: TGTGCCAGCAGCCGACAGAACACCGGGGAGCTGTTTTTT. Translating gives CASSRQNTGELFF.

The chain recombines TRBV5-4 with TRBJ1-1, with D unresolved. V lost 0 bases and J lost 0, with 6 bases in between. Germline CDR1 SGHNT, CDR2 YYREEE (reference sequence). The length of the CDR3 is 14 residues. Here the CDR3 reads CASSLDRLNTEAFF. The CDR3 DNA reads TGTGCCAGCAGCTTGGATCGGCTGAACACTGAAGCTTTCTTT. The complete variable domain, with remaining parts taken from reference TRBV5-4 and TRBJ1-1, reads ETGVTQSPTHLIKTRGQQVTLRCSSQSGHNTVSWYQQALGQGPQFIFQYYREEENGRGNFPPRFSGLQFPNYSSELNVNALELDDSALYLCASSLDRLNTEAFFGQGTRLTVV.

The chain is built from TRBV4-1 and TRBJ2-3; unclear D gene. The CDR3 has 16 residues. V lost 0 bases, J lost 0 bases, and 10 bases lay in between. Germline V gives CDR1 MGHRA, CDR2 YSYEKL. The CDR3 bases are TGCGCCAGCAGCCAAGAGGGTGAGAGGAGCACAGATACGCAGTATTTT. Residues: CASSQEGERSTDTQYF.

The chain joins TRBV27 to TRBJ1-5; D is perhaps TRBD1 (6 bases). CDR1 and CDR2 from the germline V gene are MNHEY and SMNVEV (reference sequence). Trimming shortened V by 4 bases and J by 1 base, and 11 bases separated the two germline ends. This CDR3 comprises 15 residues. This CDR3 is CASSSGARSNQPQHF. CDR3 sequence (DNA): TGTGCCAGCAGTTCAGGGGCCCGGAGCAATCAGCCCCAGCATTTT.